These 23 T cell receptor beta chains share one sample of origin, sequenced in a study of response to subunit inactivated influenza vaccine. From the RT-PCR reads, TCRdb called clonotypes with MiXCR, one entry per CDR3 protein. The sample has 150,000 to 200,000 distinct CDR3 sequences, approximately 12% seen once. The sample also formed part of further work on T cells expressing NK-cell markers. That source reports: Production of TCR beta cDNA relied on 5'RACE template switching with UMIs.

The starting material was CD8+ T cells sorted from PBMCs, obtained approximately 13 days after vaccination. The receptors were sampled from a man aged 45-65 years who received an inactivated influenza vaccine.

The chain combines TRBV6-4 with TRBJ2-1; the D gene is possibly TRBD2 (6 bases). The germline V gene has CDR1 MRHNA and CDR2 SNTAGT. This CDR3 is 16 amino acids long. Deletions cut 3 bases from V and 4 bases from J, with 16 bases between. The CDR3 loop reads CASSEFAGPIYNEQFF. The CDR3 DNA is TGTGCCAGCAGTGAGTTCGCGGGGCCCATATACAATGAGCAGTTCTTC.

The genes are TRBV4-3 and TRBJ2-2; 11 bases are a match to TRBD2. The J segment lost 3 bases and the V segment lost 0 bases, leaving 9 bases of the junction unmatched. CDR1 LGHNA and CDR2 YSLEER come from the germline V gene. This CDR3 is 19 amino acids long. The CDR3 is CASSQDNLAGGSDTGELFF. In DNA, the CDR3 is TGCGCCAGCAGCCAAGATAATCTAGCGGGGGGTTCGGACACCGGGGAGCTGTTTTTT.

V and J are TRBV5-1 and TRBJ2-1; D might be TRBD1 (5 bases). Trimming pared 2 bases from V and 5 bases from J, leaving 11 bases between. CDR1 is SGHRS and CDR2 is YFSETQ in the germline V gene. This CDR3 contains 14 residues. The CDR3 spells CASSFPTEHNEQFF. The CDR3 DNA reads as TGCGCCAGCAGCTTCCCGACAGAACACAATGAGCAGTTCTTC. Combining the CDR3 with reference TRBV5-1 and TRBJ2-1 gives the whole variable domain KAGVTQTPRYLIKTRGQQVTLSCSPISGHRSVSWYQQTPGQGLQFLFEYFSETQRNKGNFPGRFSGRQFSNSRSEMNVSTLELGDSALYLCASSFPTEHNEQFFGPGTRLTVL.

The CDR3 here is CASSYSMASRGIETQYF. DNA of the CDR3: TGTGCCAGCAGTTACTCGATGGCTAGCCGGGGCATAGAGACCCAGTACTTC. The V gene is TRBV6-2 or TRBV6-3, the J gene TRBJ2-5; perhaps D is TRBD1 or TRBD2 (5 bases each). Trimming took off 0 bases at V and 4 bases at J, with 18 bases between the two ends. In germline, CDR1 is MNHEY, CDR2 SVGEGT. This CDR3 has 17 residues.

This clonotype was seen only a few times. The CDR3 loop is CASSQDFWFQGNQETQYF. The CDR3 DNA follows: TGCGCCAGCAGCCAAGATTTTTGGTTTCAGGGCAACCAAGAGACCCAGTACTTC. This chain connects TRBV4-3 to TRBJ2-5; D perhaps matches TRBD1 (5 bases). Germline V lookup: CDR1 LGHNA, CDR2 YSLEER. This CDR3 has 18 residues. Trimming pared 0 bases from V and 0 bases from J, leaving 17 bases between.

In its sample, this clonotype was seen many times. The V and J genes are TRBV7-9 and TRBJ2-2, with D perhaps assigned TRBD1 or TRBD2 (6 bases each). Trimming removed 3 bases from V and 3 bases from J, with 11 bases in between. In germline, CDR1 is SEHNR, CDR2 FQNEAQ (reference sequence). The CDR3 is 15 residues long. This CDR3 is CASSFPGADTGELFF. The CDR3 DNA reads TGTGCCAGCAGCTTTCCGGGGGCCGACACCGGGGAGCTGTTTTTT.

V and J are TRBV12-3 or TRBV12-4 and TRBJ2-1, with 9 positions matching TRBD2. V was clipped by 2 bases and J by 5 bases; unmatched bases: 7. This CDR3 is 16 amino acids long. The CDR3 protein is CASSLLGSGRNNEQFF. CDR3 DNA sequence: TGTGCCAGCAGTTTACTCGGGAGCGGGAGGAACAATGAGCAGTTCTTC.

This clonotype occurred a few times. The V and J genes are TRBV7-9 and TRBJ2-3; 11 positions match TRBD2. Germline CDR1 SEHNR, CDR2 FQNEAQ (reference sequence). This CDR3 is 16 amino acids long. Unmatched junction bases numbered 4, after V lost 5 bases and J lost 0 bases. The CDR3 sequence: CASSPRTSGSTDTQYF. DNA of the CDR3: TGTGCCAGCAGCCCCCGGACTAGCGGGAGCACAGATACGCAGTATTTT. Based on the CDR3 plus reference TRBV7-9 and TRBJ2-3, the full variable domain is DTGVSQNPRHKITKRGQNVTFRCDPISEHNRLYWYRQTLGQGPEFLTYFQNEAQLEKSRLLSDRFSAERPKGSFSTLEIQRTEQGDSAMYLCASSPRTSGSTDTQYFGPGTRLTVL.

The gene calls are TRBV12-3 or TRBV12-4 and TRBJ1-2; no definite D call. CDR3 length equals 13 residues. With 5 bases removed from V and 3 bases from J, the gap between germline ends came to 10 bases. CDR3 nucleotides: TGTGCCAGCAGTCGAAGAGGGTACTATGGCTACACCTTC. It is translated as CASSRRGYYGYTF.

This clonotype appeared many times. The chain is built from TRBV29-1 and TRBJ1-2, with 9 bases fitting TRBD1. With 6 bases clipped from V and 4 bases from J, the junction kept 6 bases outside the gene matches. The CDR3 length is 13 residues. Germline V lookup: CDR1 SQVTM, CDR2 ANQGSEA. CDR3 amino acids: CSVSTGGLYGYTF. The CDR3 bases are TGCAGCGTCTCCACAGGGGGCCTCTATGGCTACACCTTC. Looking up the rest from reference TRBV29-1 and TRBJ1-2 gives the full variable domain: SAVISQKPSRDICQRGTSLTIQCQVDSQVTMMFWYRQQPGQSLTLIATANQGSEATYESGFVIDKFPISRPNLTFSTLTVSNMSPEDSSIYLCSVSTGGLYGYTFGSGTRLTVV.

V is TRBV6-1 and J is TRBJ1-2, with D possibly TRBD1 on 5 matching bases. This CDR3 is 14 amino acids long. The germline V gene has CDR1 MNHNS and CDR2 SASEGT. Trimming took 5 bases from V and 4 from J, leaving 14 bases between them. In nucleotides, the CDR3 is TGTGCCAGCAGTAATCTTGAGGACACCTATGGCTACACCTTC. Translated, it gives CASSNLEDTYGYTF.

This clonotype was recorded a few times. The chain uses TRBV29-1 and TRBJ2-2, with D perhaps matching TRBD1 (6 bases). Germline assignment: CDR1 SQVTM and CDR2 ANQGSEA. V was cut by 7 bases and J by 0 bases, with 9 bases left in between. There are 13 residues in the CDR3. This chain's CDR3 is CSDRAPNTGELFF. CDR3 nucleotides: TGCAGCGACAGGGCCCCGAACACCGGGGAGCTGTTTTTT.

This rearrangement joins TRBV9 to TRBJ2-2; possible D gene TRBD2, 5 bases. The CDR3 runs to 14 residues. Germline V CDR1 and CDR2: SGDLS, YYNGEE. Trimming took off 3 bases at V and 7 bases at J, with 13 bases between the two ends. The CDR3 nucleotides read TGTGCCAGCAGCGCGCCCCTAGGGAGCGGGGAGCTGTTTTTT. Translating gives CASSAPLGSGELFF. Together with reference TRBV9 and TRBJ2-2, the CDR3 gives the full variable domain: DSGVTQTPKHLITATGQRVTLRCSPRSGDLSVYWYQQSLDQGLQFLIQYYNGEERAKGNILERFSAQQFPDLHSELNLSSLELGDSALYFCASSAPLGSGELFFGEGSRLTVL.

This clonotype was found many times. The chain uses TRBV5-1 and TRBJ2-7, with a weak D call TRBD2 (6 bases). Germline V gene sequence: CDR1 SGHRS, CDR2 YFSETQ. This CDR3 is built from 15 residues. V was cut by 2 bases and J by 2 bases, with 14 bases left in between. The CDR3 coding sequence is TGCGCCAGCAGCTTAACCGGGAGACCCCCCTACGAGCAGTACTTC. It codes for CASSLTGRPPYEQYF.

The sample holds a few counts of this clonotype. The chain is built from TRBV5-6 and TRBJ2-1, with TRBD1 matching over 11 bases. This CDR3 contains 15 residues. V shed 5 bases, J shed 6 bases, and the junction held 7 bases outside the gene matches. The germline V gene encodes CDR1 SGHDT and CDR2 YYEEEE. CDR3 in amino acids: CASSTGTGGFNEQFF. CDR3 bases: TGTGCCAGCAGTACCGGGACAGGGGGTTTCAATGAGCAGTTCTTC.

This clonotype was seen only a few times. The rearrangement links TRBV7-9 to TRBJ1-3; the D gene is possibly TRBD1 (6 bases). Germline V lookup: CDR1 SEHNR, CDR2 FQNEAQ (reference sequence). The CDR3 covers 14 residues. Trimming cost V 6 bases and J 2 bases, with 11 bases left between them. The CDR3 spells CASRPGQTGNTIYF. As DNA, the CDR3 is TGTGCCAGCAGACCAGGACAGACTGGAAACACCATATATTTT.

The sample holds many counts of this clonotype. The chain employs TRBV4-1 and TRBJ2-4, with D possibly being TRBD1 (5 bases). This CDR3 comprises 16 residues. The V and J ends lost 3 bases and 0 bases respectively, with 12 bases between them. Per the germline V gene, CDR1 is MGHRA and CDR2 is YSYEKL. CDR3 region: CASSQVQGLAKNIQYF. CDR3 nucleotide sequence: TGCGCCAGCAGCCAGGTTCAGGGTTTAGCCAAAAACATTCAGTACTTC.

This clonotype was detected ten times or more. The CDR3, as DNA: TGTGCCAGCAGCTTAGTTTGGGGGCGCGTGAGCTCCTACAATGAGCAGTTCTTC. It codes for CASSLVWGRVSSYNEQFF. The chain joins TRBV7-8 to TRBJ2-1; a weak D match, TRBD1 (6 bases). CDR1 and CDR2 from the germline V gene are SGHVS and FQNEAQ. This CDR3 has 18 residues. With 1 base removed from V and 0 bases from J, the gap between germline ends came to 16 bases.

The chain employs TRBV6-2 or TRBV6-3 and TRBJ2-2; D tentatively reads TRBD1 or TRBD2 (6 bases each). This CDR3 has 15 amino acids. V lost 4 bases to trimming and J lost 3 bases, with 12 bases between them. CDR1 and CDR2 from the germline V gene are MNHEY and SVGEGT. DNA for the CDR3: TGTGCCAGCAGTTTCGGGGGCGTCGACACCGGGGAGCTGTTTTTT. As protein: CASSFGGVDTGELFF.

The DNA of the CDR3 is TGTGCCAGCAGTTTTCTATTTGGGACAGGGTCCAAAGGGGAGCAGTACTTC. Translated, it gives CASSFLFGTGSKGEQYF. This chain links TRBV28 with TRBJ2-7, with 9 bases matching TRBD1. Germline trimming cut 3 bases from V and 7 bases from J; bases unmatched to any gene: 16. The CDR3 length is 17 residues. Germline CDR1 and CDR2: MDHEN and SYDVKM.

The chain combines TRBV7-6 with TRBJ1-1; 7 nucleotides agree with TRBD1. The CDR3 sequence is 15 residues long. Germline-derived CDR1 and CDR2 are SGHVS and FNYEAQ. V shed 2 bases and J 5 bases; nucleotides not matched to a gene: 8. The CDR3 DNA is TGTGCCAGCAGCTTATCCACAGGGGTCAGGACTGAAGCTTTCTTT. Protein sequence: CASSLSTGVRTEAFF.

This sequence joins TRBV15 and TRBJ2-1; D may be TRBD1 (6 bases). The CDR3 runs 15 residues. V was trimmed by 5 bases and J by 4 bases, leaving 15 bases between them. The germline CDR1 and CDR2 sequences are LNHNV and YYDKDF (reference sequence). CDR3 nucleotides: TGTGCCACCAGCCAAAGGGACAACCCGTACAATGAGCAGTTCTTC. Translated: CATSQRDNPYNEQFF. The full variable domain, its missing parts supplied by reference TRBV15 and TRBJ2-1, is DAMVIQNPRYQVTQFGKPVTLSCSQTLNHNVMYWYQQKSSQAPKLLFHYYDKDFNNEADTPDNFQSRRPNTSFCFLDIRSPGLGDTAMYLCATSQRDNPYNEQFFGPGTRLTVL.

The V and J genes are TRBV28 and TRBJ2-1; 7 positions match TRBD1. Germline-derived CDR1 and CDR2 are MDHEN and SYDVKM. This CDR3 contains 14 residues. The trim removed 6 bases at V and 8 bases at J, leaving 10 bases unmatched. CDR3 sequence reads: CASSPLEGAHEQFF. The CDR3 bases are TGTGCCAGCAGCCCCCTAGAGGGGGCCCATGAGCAGTTCTTC.